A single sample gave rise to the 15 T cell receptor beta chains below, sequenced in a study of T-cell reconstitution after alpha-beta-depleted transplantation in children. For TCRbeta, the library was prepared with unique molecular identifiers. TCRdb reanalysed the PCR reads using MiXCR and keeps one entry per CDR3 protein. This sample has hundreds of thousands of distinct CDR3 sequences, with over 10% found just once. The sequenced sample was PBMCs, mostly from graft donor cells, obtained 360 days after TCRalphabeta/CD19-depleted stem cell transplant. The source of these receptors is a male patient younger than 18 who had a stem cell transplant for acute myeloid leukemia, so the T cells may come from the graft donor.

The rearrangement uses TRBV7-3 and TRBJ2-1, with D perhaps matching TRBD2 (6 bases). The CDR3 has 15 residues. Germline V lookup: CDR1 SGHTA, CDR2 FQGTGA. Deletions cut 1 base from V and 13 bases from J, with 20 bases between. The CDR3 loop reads CASSLNGGWTANQFF. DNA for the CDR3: TGTGCCAGCAGCTTAAATGGAGGGTGGACTGCTAACCAGTTCTTC.

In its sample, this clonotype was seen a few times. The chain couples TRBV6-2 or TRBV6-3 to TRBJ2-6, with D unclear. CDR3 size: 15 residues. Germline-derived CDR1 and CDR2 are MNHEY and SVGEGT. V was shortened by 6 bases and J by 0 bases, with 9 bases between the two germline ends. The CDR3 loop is CASRHWVSGANVLTF. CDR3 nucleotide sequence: TGTGCCAGCAGACACTGGGTCTCTGGGGCCAACGTCCTGACTTTC.

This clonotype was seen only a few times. DNA for the CDR3: TGTGCCAGCAGCAGAAAGCGGGAGGGCCACTACGAGCAGTACTTC. Protein sequence: CASSRKREGHYEQYF. The V and J genes are TRBV7-9 and TRBJ2-7; TRBD2 matches at 10 bases. This CDR3 has 15 residues. Germline CDR1 and CDR2: SEHNR and FQNEAQ (reference sequence). With V trimmed by 5 bases and J by 3 bases, 7 bases remained unmatched.

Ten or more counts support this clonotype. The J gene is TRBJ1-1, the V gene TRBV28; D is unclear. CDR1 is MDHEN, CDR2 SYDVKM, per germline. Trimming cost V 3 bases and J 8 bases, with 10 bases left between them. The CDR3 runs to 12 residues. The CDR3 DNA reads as TGTGCCAGCAGTTTTCTTTTGGGCGAAGCTTTCTTT. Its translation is CASSFLLGEAFF.

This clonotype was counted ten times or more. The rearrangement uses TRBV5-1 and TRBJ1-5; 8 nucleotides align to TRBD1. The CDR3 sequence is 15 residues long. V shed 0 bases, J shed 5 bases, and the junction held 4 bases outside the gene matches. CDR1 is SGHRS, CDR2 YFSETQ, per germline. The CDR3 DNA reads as TGCGCCAGCAGCTTGGTGGCAGGGGGCCATCAGCCCCAGCATTTT. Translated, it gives CASSLVAGGHQPQHF.

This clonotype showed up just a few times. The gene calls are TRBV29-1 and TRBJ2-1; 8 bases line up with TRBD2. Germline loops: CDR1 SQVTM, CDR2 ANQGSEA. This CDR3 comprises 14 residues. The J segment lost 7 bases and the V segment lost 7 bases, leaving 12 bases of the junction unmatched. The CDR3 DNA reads TGCAGCGGGGCGAGGGTAGCGGGATATAATGAGCAGTTCTTC. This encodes CSGARVAGYNEQFF.

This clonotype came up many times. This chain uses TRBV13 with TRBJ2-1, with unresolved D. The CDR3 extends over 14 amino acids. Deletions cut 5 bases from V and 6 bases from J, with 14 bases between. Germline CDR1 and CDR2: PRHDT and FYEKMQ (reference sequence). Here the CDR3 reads CASSPPLTSNEQFF. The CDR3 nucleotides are TGTGCCAGCAGCCCCCCGCTCACGTCCAATGAGCAGTTCTTC.

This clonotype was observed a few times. The CDR3: CASSGTGQLNYEQYF. CDR3 nucleotides: TGTGCCAGCAGTGGTACTGGACAGCTTAACTACGAGCAGTACTTC. This chain links TRBV3-1 with TRBJ2-7; possible D gene TRBD1, 6 bases. Germline V gives CDR1 LGHDT, CDR2 YNNKEL (reference sequence). Trimming took off 6 bases at V and 3 bases at J, with 18 bases between the two ends. The CDR3 is made up of 15 amino acids.

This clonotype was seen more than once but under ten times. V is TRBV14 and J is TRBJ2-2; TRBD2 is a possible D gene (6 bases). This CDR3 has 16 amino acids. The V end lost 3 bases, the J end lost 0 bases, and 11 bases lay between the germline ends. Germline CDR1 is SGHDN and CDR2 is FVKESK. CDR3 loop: CASSQWRGANTGELFF. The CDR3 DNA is TGTGCCAGCAGCCAGTGGAGGGGCGCGAACACCGGGGAGCTGTTTTTT.

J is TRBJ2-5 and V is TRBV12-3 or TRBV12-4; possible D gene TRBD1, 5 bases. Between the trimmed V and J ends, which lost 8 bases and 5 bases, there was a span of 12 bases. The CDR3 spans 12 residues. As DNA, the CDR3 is TGTGCCAGCCACGACAGTCATGAGACCCAGTACTTC. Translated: CASHDSHETQYF.

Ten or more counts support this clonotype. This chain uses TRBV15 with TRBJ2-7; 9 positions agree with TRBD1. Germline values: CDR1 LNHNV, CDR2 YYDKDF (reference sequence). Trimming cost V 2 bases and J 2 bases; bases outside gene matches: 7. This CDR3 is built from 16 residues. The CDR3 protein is CATSRTGTGSPYEQYF. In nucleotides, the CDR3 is TGTGCCACCAGCAGAACCGGGACAGGGTCTCCCTACGAGCAGTACTTC.

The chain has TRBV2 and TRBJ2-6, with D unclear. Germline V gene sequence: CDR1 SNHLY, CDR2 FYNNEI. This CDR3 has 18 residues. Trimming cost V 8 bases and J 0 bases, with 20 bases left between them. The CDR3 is CASCLSRLRNSGANVLTF. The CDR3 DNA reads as TGTGCCAGCTGTTTATCTCGGCTCAGGAACTCTGGGGCCAACGTCCTGACTTTC. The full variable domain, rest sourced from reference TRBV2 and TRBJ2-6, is EPEVTQTPSHQVTQMGQEVILRCVPISNHLYFYWYRQILGQKVEFLVSFYNNEISEKSEIFDDQFSVERPDGSNFTLKIRSTKLEDSAMYFCASCLSRLRNSGANVLTFGAGSRLTVL.

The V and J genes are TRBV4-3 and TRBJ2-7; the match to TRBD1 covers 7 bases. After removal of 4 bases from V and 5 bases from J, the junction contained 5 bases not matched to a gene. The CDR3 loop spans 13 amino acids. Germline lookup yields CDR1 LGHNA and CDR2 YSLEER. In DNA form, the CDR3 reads TGCGCCAGCAGCCCGACAGGGCTAGACGAGCAGTACTTC. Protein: CASSPTGLDEQYF.

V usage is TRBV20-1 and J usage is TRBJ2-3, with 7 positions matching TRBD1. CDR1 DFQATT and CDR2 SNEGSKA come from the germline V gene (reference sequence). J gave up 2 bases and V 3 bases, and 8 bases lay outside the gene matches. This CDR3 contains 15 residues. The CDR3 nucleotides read TGCAGTGCTAGTACGACAGGGACCTTCACAGATACGCAGTATTTT. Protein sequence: CSASTTGTFTDTQYF.

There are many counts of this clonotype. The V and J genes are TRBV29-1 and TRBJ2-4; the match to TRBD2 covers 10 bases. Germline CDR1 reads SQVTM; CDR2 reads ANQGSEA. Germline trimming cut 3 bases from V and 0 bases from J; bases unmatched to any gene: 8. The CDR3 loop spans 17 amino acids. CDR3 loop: CSVDGTSENTAKNIQYF. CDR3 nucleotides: TGCAGCGTTGACGGGACTAGCGAGAACACAGCCAAAAACATTCAGTACTTC.